This T cell receptor (beta chain) was retrieved from a study of glioma-infiltrating T cells. Study details: Glioblastomas were WHO grade IV, sampled at first diagnosis; low-grade were grade II. Blood libraries targeted roughly 4.5- to 10-fold coverage of 850,000 to 1,000,000 T cells. The study's findings and limits: Gliomas, especially low-grade, showed above-expected tissue-blood divergence; non-neoplastic patients showed below.

TCR alpha and beta CDR3 regions were amplified from RNA using iRepertoire nested multiplex PCR. MiXCR, run by TCRdb on the multiplex PCR reads, gives a single entry per CDR3 protein. Counted here are 400,000 or so distinct CDR3 sequences, 41% occurring once; the ten biggest clones make up around 13%. This clonotype has more than one count but fewer than ten. Its antigen is not identified. Germline V CDR1 and CDR2: LGHNA, YSLEER. Trimming shortened V by 0 bases and J by 1 base, and 10 bases separated the two germline ends. This CDR3 is 17 amino acids long. The rearrangement uses TRBV4-3 and TRBJ1-6, with D uncertain. The sequence was obtained from a human donor with low-grade glioma or glioblastoma, undergoing nonglioma brain surgery, or in good health (not recorded which). Sequencing input: glioma tissue, nonneoplastic brain tissue, or PBMCs (not recorded which). The CDR3 nucleotides are TGCGCCAGCAGCCAAGATGGGATGACTTCCTATAATTCACCCCTCCACTTT. Residues: CASSQDGMTSYNSPLHF.